This TCR beta chain emerged from a study of blood T cell repertoires in COVID-19. Whole-study context: Donors in the United States, Italy and Spain gave samples during acute or convalescent COVID-19. Sample material is recorded as cDNA or gDNA derived from T cells, B-cell-depleted T cells, or PBMCs.

The CDR3 is made up of 16 amino acids. CDR1 LGHNA and CDR2 YSLEER come from the germline V gene. J was trimmed by 5 bases and V by 0 bases; bases with no gene match: 7. In the original processing: Nucleated cell counts were estimated from reference gene primer amplification. Clones were sequenced by immunoSEQ multiplex PCR, and TCRdb holds only the in-frame ones, with some missing. That table is the source of V, J and clone size, and D and trimming were worked out from the DNA. The sample has approximately 350,000 clones, around nine tenths seen once. The chain links TRBV4-3 to TRBJ2-5; 9 nucleotides match TRBD2. The receptor was isolated from a woman under 30 who had recovered from COVID-19. The sequencing sample was made of peripheral blood. This CDR3 reads CASSQDAAGGRETQYF. For the CDR3, the DNA is TGCGCCAGCAGCCAAGATGCAGCGGGAGGCCGGGAGACCCAGTACTTC.